The entry that follows covers one T cell receptor beta chain sequence. This sample is drawn from a study of T cell changes during pregnancy in multiple sclerosis. Profiled with immunoSEQ multiplex PCR; TCRdb holds only in-frame clones, not every one. Here the sample spans 100,000 or so clones, around 93% being singletons. The material sequenced was peripheral blood, taken after pregnancy. The receptor's source is a female donor with multiple sclerosis, enrolled in a pregnancy study.

CDR3 amino acids: CASTGTSGANEQFF. As DNA, the CDR3 is TGTGCCAGCACGGGGACTAGCGGGGCCAATGAGCAGTTCTTC. The chain recombines TRBV9 with TRBJ2-1; 13 bases align to TRBD2. V trimming: 6 bases; J trimming: 6 bases; junction bases outside the gene matches: 3. The V gene's germline CDR1 is SGDLS and CDR2 YYNGEE. The CDR3 extends over 14 amino acids.